These 20 T cell receptor beta chains were sequenced from one sample in a study of beta chain features in type 1 diabetes listed by TCRdb under 2018. Libraries came from the immunoSEQ multiplex PCR assay. All of the isolated RNA was reverse transcribed with the High Capacity cDNA Reverse Transcription Kit, so expressed TCRB transcripts were sequenced. TCRdb holds this immuneACCESS table with in-frame rearrangements only. Some clones are missing; in checked studies, unresolved V genes explain under half, and the rest has no known cause. In all, the sample holds nearly 350,000 clones, and around 8.5% of those were seen once. 1% of the sample is taken by the ten largest. Broader findings and caveats from the paper: Type 1 diabetes patients showed a moderate but significant shortening of TCRB CDR3 length in all four CD4+ subsets.

These receptors have no known antigen. Specimen: central memory CD4+ T cells from blood. The origin of the receptors is a man in his thirties or forties with type 1 diabetes.

The rearrangement links TRBV30 to TRBJ1-1; D gene uncertain. Between the trimmed V and J ends, which lost 3 bases and 0 bases, there was a span of 8 bases. Germline CDR1 and CDR2: GTSNPN and SVGIG (reference sequence). This CDR3 has 13 residues. The CDR3 sequence: CAWRGSMNTEAFF. The CDR3 DNA follows: TGTGCCTGGAGGGGCAGTATGAACACTGAAGCTTTCTTT.

The J gene is TRBJ2-3, the V gene TRBV7-8; tentatively, D is TRBD1 (5 bases). The V gene's germline CDR1 is SGHVS and CDR2 FQNEAQ. The length of the CDR3 is 19 residues. Trimming shortened V by 1 base and J by 0 bases, and 20 bases separated the two germline ends. The CDR3 DNA is TGTGCCAGCAGCTTAGGCGCCCAGTTGGCCAGGGCAAGCACAGATACGCAGTATTTT. Translation gives CASSLGAQLARASTDTQYF.

This chain connects TRBV11-2 to TRBJ2-7; D unresolved. The CDR3 length is 14 residues. The germline CDR1 and CDR2 sequences are SGHAT and FQNNGV. V was clipped by 7 bases and J by 0 bases, with 13 bases between them. The chain's CDR3 is CASTKGMSSYEQYF. The CDR3 bases are TGTGCCAGCACAAAGGGAATGAGCTCCTACGAGCAGTACTTC.

This clone has only a few counts. The V gene is TRBV9, the J gene TRBJ2-4, with 9 bases identical to TRBD1. The CDR3 extends over 18 amino acids. V dropped 0 bases and J dropped 0; count of bases not matched to a gene: 7. Germline V gene data show CDR1 as SGDLS and CDR2 as YYNGEE. DNA for the CDR3: TGTGCCAGCAGCGTAGGACAGGGGGAACGATTAGCCAAAAACATTCAGTACTTC. It is translated as CASSVGQGERLAKNIQYF.

The rearrangement links TRBV5-6 to TRBJ1-4; TRBD1 agrees at 7 bases. CDR1 and CDR2 from the germline V gene are SGHDT and YYEEEE. V shed 4 bases, J shed 5 bases, and the junction held 14 bases outside the gene matches. The CDR3 totals 17 residues. Here the CDR3 reads CASSHAWGGQLNEKLFF. The CDR3 DNA reads TGTGCCAGCAGCCACGCATGGGGGGGACAGCTGAATGAAAAACTGTTTTTT.

The chain recombines TRBV18 with TRBJ1-4; D ambiguous. CDR3 length equals 16 residues. CDR1 is KGHSH and CDR2 is LQKENI in the germline V gene. The V end lost 3 bases, the J end lost 0 bases, and 11 bases lay between the germline ends. CDR3 DNA sequence: TGTGCCAGCTCACCCAACCGCGGAGCAACTAATGAAAAACTGTTTTTT. It specifies CASSPNRGATNEKLFF.

V gene TRBV7-9 combines with J gene TRBJ2-4, with D unclear. With 5 bases removed from V and 4 bases from J, the gap between germline ends came to 12 bases. The CDR3 covers 14 residues. Germline V gene data show CDR1 as SEHNR and CDR2 as FQNEAQ (reference sequence). The CDR3 protein is CASSQASMKNIQYF. The CDR3 nucleotides read TGTGCCAGCAGCCAAGCTTCCATGAAAAACATTCAGTACTTC.

This clone was detected only a few times. The sample has other DNA sequences that encode this CDR3 too. The chain uses TRBV5-1 and TRBJ2-7; TRBD1 aligns across 10 bases. J gave up 3 bases and V 2 bases, and 5 bases lay outside the gene matches. The CDR3 is 15 residues long. Germline values: CDR1 SGHRS, CDR2 YFSETQ. In DNA, the CDR3 is TGCGCCAGCAGCTTATCCGGGACAGGGGACTACGAGCAGTACTTC. Translated: CASSLSGTGDYEQYF.

This chain joins TRBV2 and TRBJ2-5; D assignment may be TRBD1 or TRBD2 (6 bases each). Germline-derived CDR1 and CDR2 are SNHLY and FYNNEI. V was shortened by 2 bases and J by 5 bases, with 21 bases between the two germline ends. The CDR3 is 17 residues long. The CDR3 DNA is TGTGCCAGCAGTGAATTTCTCCCCGTGGGGGGCAGGGAGACCCAGTACTTC. It is translated as CASSEFLPVGGRETQYF.

The rearrangement joins TRBV4-1 to TRBJ2-1; D may be TRBD1 (6 bases). Trimming removed 0 bases at V and 4 bases at J, with 13 bases between. The CDR3 is 16 residues long. The V gene's germline CDR1 is MGHRA and CDR2 YSYEKL. The CDR3 loop is CASSQDSRTDYNEQFF. The CDR3 nucleotides are TGCGCCAGCAGCCAAGATTCCCGGACAGATTACAATGAGCAGTTCTTC.

The table lists this clone with a few counts. The J gene is TRBJ2-1, the V gene TRBV6-5, with D unclear. The V end was cut by 8 bases, the J end by 9 bases, with 11 bases between. The CDR3 loop spans 11 amino acids. The V gene's germline CDR1 is MNHEY and CDR2 SVGAGI. As DNA, the CDR3 is TGTGCCAGCCGATCGGCAGGTGAGCAGTTCTTC. This sequence encodes CASRSAGEQFF.

The chain couples TRBV25-1 to TRBJ2-5; 8 bases agree with TRBD2. V lost 1 base, J lost 4 bases, and 5 bases stayed unmatched. Germline loops: CDR1 MGHDK, CDR2 SYGVNS. This CDR3 has 15 residues. The CDR3 DNA follows: TGTGCCAGCAGTGAATTGGGACTAGGGGGAGAGACCCAGTACTTC. It translates to CASSELGLGGETQYF.

This clone was seen ten or more times. This rearrangement joins TRBV5-4 to TRBJ2-2; D uncertain. CDR3 length: 16 amino acids. Germline CDR1 reads SGHNT; CDR2 reads YYREEE (reference sequence). V lost 1 base, J lost 2 bases, and 12 bases lay in between. The CDR3 coding sequence is TGTGCCAGCAGCTTGTCCAGTAAGATTAACACCGGGGAGCTGTTTTTT. Translation: CASSLSSKINTGELFF. The variable domain in full, with the rest retrieved from reference TRBV5-4 and TRBJ2-2, is ETGVTQSPTHLIKTRGQQVTLRCSSQSGHNTVSWYQQALGQGPQFIFQYYREEENGRGNFPPRFSGLQFPNYSSELNVNALELDDSALYLCASSLSSKINTGELFFGEGSRLTVL.

The chain is built from TRBV5-4 and TRBJ1-2, with 7 bases identical to TRBD1. Germline lookup yields CDR1 SGHNT and CDR2 YYREEE (reference sequence). CDR3 size: 13 residues. V lost 4 bases and J lost 6; bases outside the gene matches: 6. Written as DNA, the CDR3 is TGTGCCAGCAGCCCCTGGGACAGTAATGGCTACACCTTC. Translating it yields CASSPWDSNGYTF. The entire variable domain, with the rest obtained from reference TRBV5-4 and TRBJ1-2, is as follows: ETGVTQSPTHLIKTRGQQVTLRCSSQSGHNTVSWYQQALGQGPQFIFQYYREEENGRGNFPPRFSGLQFPNYSSELNVNALELDDSALYLCASSPWDSNGYTFGSGTRLTVV.

This clone turned up a few times. The chain uses TRBV4-3 and TRBJ2-7, with TRBD2 matching over 10 bases. This CDR3 has 18 residues. Germline CDR1 LGHNA, CDR2 YSLEER. V was clipped by 0 bases and J by 2 bases; unmatched bases: 10. The CDR3 coding sequence is TGCGCCAGCAGCCAAGATTGGACTAGCGGTCCTAACGCCTACGAGCAGTACTTC. It codes for CASSQDWTSGPNAYEQYF.

The V call is TRBV28, the J call TRBJ1-1; D is unclear. With 6 bases removed from V and 9 bases from J, the gap between germline ends came to 14 bases. CDR1 is MDHEN and CDR2 is SYDVKM in the germline V gene. This CDR3 is 12 amino acids long. Here the CDR3 reads CASSLDSLQAFF. In nucleotides, the CDR3 is TGTGCCAGCAGCCTAGACTCTCTCCAAGCTTTCTTT.

This clone was seen a few times. The chain uses TRBV30 and TRBJ1-3; 8 bases match TRBD1. Unmatched junction bases numbered 9, after V lost 0 bases and J lost 8 bases. The length of the CDR3 is 15 residues. Germline CDR1 and CDR2: GTSNPN and SVGIG (reference sequence). The CDR3 region has the DNA TGTGCCTGGAGTGTACGGGGACAGGAGGGAGACACCATATATTTT. Residues: CAWSVRGQEGDTIYF. Based on the CDR3 plus reference TRBV30 and TRBJ1-3, the full variable domain is SQTIHQWPATLVQPVGSPLSLECTVEGTSNPNLYWYRQAAGRGLQLLFYSVGIGQISSEVPQNLSASRPQDRQFILSSKKLLLSDSGFYLCAWSVRGQEGDTIYFGEGSWLTVV.

This clone was detected a few times. This chain connects TRBV5-1 to TRBJ2-1, with D maybe TRBD1 (6 bases). The CDR3 contains 15 residues. The ends were cut back, 0 bases at V and 6 bases at J, with 13 bases in the middle. Germline loops: CDR1 SGHRS, CDR2 YFSETQ. CDR3 sequence (DNA): TGCGCCAGCAGCTTGGGACAGGCCCTTAGCAATGAGCAGTTCTTC. It is translated as CASSLGQALSNEQFF.

The V and J genes are TRBV30 and TRBJ2-3; the D gene is possibly TRBD2 (5 bases). Per germline, CDR1 GTSNPN and CDR2 SVGIG (reference sequence). V was clipped by 4 bases and J by 6 bases, with 11 bases between them. There are 12 residues in the CDR3. CDR3 sequence: CAWNRGWDTQYF. DNA for the CDR3: TGTGCCTGGAACCGGGGTTGGGATACGCAGTATTTT.

The rearrangement joins TRBV7-9 to TRBJ2-4; the match to TRBD2 covers 10 bases. V lost 4 bases, J lost 7 bases, and 4 bases stayed unmatched. This CDR3 comprises 14 residues. The V gene's germline CDR1 is SEHNR and CDR2 FQNEAQ (reference sequence). This CDR3 is CASSSTGLANIQYF. CDR3 DNA sequence: TGTGCCAGCAGCTCAACGGGACTAGCGAACATTCAGTACTTC. Complete variable domain (other parts from reference TRBV7-9 and TRBJ2-4): DTGVSQNPRHKITKRGQNVTFRCDPISEHNRLYWYRQTLGQGPEFLTYFQNEAQLEKSRLLSDRFSAERPKGSFSTLEIQRTEQGDSAMYLCASSSTGLANIQYFGAGTRLSVL.